The 19 T cell receptor beta chains given below trace back to one sample, sequenced in a study of blood T cell repertoires in COVID-19. Sequencing used immunoSEQ multiplex PCR; TCRdb keeps in-frame clones, though not all of them. The sample has roughly 250,000 clones, roughly nine tenths seen once. The source material was PBMCs or T cells enriched from blood (not recorded which). The receptors here all came from a woman in her late teens or twenties who had recovered from COVID-19.

This sequence joins TRBV11-2 and TRBJ2-3, with TRBD2 identical over 14 bases. V trimming: 0 bases; J trimming: 6 bases; junction bases outside the gene matches: 5. The CDR3 runs 17 residues. Germline assignment: CDR1 SGHAT and CDR2 FQNNGV. CDR3 amino acids: CASSLDSRLAGGDTQYF. The DNA for the CDR3 is TGTGCCAGCAGCTTAGACTCACGACTAGCGGGGGGGGATACGCAGTATTTT.

This clone has just one count. V is TRBV12-5 and J is TRBJ2-3, with unresolved D. Germline values: CDR1 LGHNT, CDR2 FRNRAP. Trimming stripped 8 bases from V and 4 bases from J, with 13 bases between. The CDR3 runs 13 residues. CDR3 sequence (DNA): TGTGCTAGTCGGATGGAGTTGGCAGATACGCAGTATTTT. Its protein product is CASRMELADTQYF.

This clone appeared a few times. The chain couples TRBV6-5 to TRBJ2-7; maybe TRBD2 (6 bases). The CDR3 has 14 residues. Germline values: CDR1 MNHEY, CDR2 SVGAGI. Trimming left V 6 bases short and J 0 bases short, with 12 bases between. This CDR3 is CASRAGLNSYEQYF. Here the CDR3 DNA reads TGTGCCAGCAGGGCGGGACTCAACTCCTACGAGCAGTACTTC.

In this sample, this clone turned up a few times. The chain couples TRBV28 to TRBJ1-5; D is uncertain. CDR3 length equals 13 residues. The V and J ends lost 4 bases and 7 bases respectively, with 11 bases between them. Per the germline V gene, CDR1 is MDHEN and CDR2 is SYDVKM. The CDR3 region is CASSSAYQQPQHF. In DNA form, the CDR3 reads TGTGCCAGCAGTTCTGCATATCAGCAGCCCCAGCATTTT.

The rearrangement uses TRBV5-4 and TRBJ1-1; TRBD1 matches 8 bases. Germline assignment: CDR1 SGHNT and CDR2 YYREEE (reference sequence). The CDR3 length is 16 residues. With V trimmed by 4 bases and J by 0 bases, 8 bases remained unmatched. DNA of the CDR3: TGTGCCAGCAGCCCCCGGACAGGGAGCATGAACACTGAAGCTTTCTTT. As protein: CASSPRTGSMNTEAFF.

The genes are TRBV5-1 and TRBJ1-1, with D perhaps TRBD1 (5 bases). This CDR3 comprises 14 residues. Germline-derived CDR1 and CDR2 are SGHRS and YFSETQ. Trimming removed 0 bases from V and 2 bases from J, with 8 bases in between. CDR3 region: CASSLETANTEAFF. CDR3 nucleotides: TGCGCCAGCAGCTTGGAGACAGCCAACACTGAAGCTTTCTTT.

This chain uses TRBV5-1 with TRBJ2-5; 8 nucleotides line up with TRBD1. With 5 bases clipped from V and 5 bases from J, the junction kept 14 bases outside the gene matches. Per the germline V gene, CDR1 is SGHRS and CDR2 is YFSETQ. The CDR3 has 16 residues. In DNA, the CDR3 is TGCGCCAGCAGTTCATCCCGGACAGGGAGAGGGGAGACCCAGTACTTC. It codes for CASSSSRTGRGETQYF. Filled out from reference TRBV5-1 and TRBJ2-5, the complete variable domain reads KAGVTQTPRYLIKTRGQQVTLSCSPISGHRSVSWYQQTPGQGLQFLFEYFSETQRNKGNFPGRFSGRQFSNSRSEMNVSTLELGDSALYLCASSSSRTGRGETQYFGPGTRLLVL.

In this sample, this clone turned up once. The J gene is TRBJ2-3, the V gene TRBV11-2; 8 bases agree with TRBD2. V lost 5 bases, J lost 0 bases, and 10 bases stayed unmatched. The V gene's germline CDR1 is SGHAT and CDR2 FQNNGV. The length of the CDR3 is 17 residues. CDR3 nucleotide sequence: TGTGCCAGCAGCCTATTGGCGGGGGGTCCTAGCACAGATACGCAGTATTTT. It encodes CASSLLAGGPSTDTQYF.

This clone was recorded a few times. The chain recombines TRBV4-1 with TRBJ2-5; possibly TRBD2 for D (5 bases). With 1 base removed from V and 8 bases from J, the gap between germline ends came to 11 bases. CDR3 length: 13 amino acids. Germline V gene data show CDR1 as MGHRA and CDR2 as YSYEKL. CDR3: CASSQASPGTQYF. The CDR3 nucleotides are TGCGCCAGCAGCCAAGCTTCCCCGGGAACCCAGTACTTC.

The rearrangement joins TRBV18 to TRBJ2-1; 10 nucleotides align to TRBD1. There are 15 residues in the CDR3. The germline V gene has CDR1 KGHSH and CDR2 LQKENI. V was pared by 3 bases and J by 4 bases, with 3 bases of the junction left unmatched. The CDR3 here is CASSPRDRGYNEQFF. CDR3 nucleotide sequence: TGTGCCAGCTCACCCCGGGACAGGGGTTACAATGAGCAGTTCTTC.

J is TRBJ1-2 and V is TRBV14; 9 bases match TRBD1. This CDR3 is built from 13 residues. The J segment lost 6 bases and the V segment lost 4 bases, leaving 3 bases of the junction unmatched. Germline V lookup: CDR1 SGHDN, CDR2 FVKESK. CDR3 sequence (DNA): TGTGCCAGCAGCCGGGACAGGGAGGATGGCTACACCTTC. Protein product: CASSRDREDGYTF.

This chain links TRBV11-2 with TRBJ1-2; the D is unclear. The CDR3 is 13 residues long. Germline-derived CDR1 and CDR2 are SGHAT and FQNNGV. Trimming took off 5 bases at V and 6 bases at J, with 13 bases between the two ends. The CDR3 DNA is TGTGCCAGCAGCCCTAACCCGAGGAATGGCTACACCTTC. This sequence encodes CASSPNPRNGYTF.

This rearrangement joins TRBV29-1 to TRBJ1-4; the D gene is possibly TRBD1 (5 bases). With 4 bases removed from V and 4 bases from J, the gap between germline ends came to 13 bases. The CDR3 covers 14 residues. Germline loops: CDR1 SQVTM, CDR2 ANQGSEA. The DNA of the CDR3 is TGCAGCGTTGGGTCGACAGAGCATAATGAAAAACTGTTTTTT. Encoded protein: CSVGSTEHNEKLFF.

The V call is TRBV27, the J call TRBJ2-3; TRBD1 matches 7 bases. CDR1 MNHEY and CDR2 SMNVEV come from the germline V gene (reference sequence). Trimming cost V 0 bases and J 2 bases; bases outside gene matches: 2. The CDR3 sequence is 15 residues long. Here the CDR3 DNA reads TGTGCCAGCAGTTTATCTACAGGGGACACAGATACGCAGTATTTT. Its protein is CASSLSTGDTDTQYF.

This clone was counted a single time. This rearrangement joins TRBV28 to TRBJ1-2; 8 nucleotides match TRBD1. This CDR3 comprises 14 residues. V dropped 3 bases and J dropped 5; count of bases not matched to a gene: 5. From germline, CDR1 is MDHEN and CDR2 SYDVKM. CDR3 DNA: TGTGCCAGCAGTTTCAGGGGGCGGTTATATGGCTACACCTTC. Translated, it gives CASSFRGRLYGYTF.

Written as DNA, the CDR3 is TGCGCCAGCAGCCAAGATGAGGACAGGGTGTTCCGTGATGGTCAGCCCCAGCATTTT. Amino acid sequence: CASSQDEDRVFRDGQPQHF. The chain is built from TRBV4-1 and TRBJ1-5, with 8 bases fitting TRBD1. V shed 0 bases and J 6 bases; nucleotides not matched to a gene: 16. The CDR3 spans 19 residues. Per the germline V gene, CDR1 is MGHRA and CDR2 is YSYEKL.

The chain has TRBV11-2 and TRBJ1-6, with 10 bases identical to TRBD1. J gave up 8 bases and V 5 bases, and 9 bases lay outside the gene matches. CDR3 size: 16 residues. CDR1 is SGHAT, CDR2 FQNNGV, per germline. DNA of the CDR3: TGTGCCAGCAGCCGACCGGGACAGGGGACCGATTCACCCCTCCACTTT. Protein: CASSRPGQGTDSPLHF.

As regards this clone: Other DNA sequences in this specimen translate into the identical CDR3. The chain uses TRBV19 and TRBJ2-7, with 8 bases lining up with TRBD2. Germline CDR1 is LNHDA and CDR2 is SQIVND (reference sequence). The CDR3 contains 13 residues. After removal of 5 bases from V and 3 bases from J, the junction contained 3 bases not matched to a gene. The CDR3 DNA reads as TGTGCCAGTAGTCCGGGACTAGGCTACGAGCAGTACTTC. This encodes CASSPGLGYEQYF.

The chain uses TRBV19 and TRBJ2-1; TRBD2 aligns across 7 bases. Germline CDR1 reads LNHDA; CDR2 reads SQIVND (reference sequence). The CDR3 covers 13 residues. The J segment lost 4 bases and the V segment lost 4 bases, leaving 1 base of the junction unmatched. Written as DNA, the CDR3 is TGTGCCAGTAGTACGGGACTATACAATGAGCAGTTCTTC. Residues: CASSTGLYNEQFF. The full variable domain, its missing parts supplied by reference TRBV19 and TRBJ2-1, is DGGITQSPKYLFRKEGQNVTLSCEQNLNHDAMYWYRQDPGQGLRLIYYSQIVNDFQKGDIAEGYSVSREKKESFPLTVTSAQKNPTAFYLCASSTGLYNEQFFGPGTRLTVL.